This passage covers 27 T cell receptor beta chains from one sample sequenced in a study of T cell clonality in common variable immunodeficiency (dated by TCRdb to the mid-2010s). Results and caveats for the whole study, not just this receptor: CVID TCRbeta sequences were reported to have fewer deletions and N-nucleotide insertions and to lack highly modified clones with 13 or more V deletions.

Their antigens are not known. The library was obtained by the immunoSEQ multiplex PCR assay. What TCRdb holds here is the immuneACCESS table cut down to in-frame rearrangements. Part of the clones is not present; checked against another copy, under half of the missing clones reflect an unresolved V gene, and the others are unexplained. The sample features about 42,000 clones, and none is a singleton. The ten largest clones capture roughly 5.5% of the sample. Sequences were obtained from peripheral blood mononuclear cells. The origin of the receptors is a human donor with common variable immunodeficiency.

In its sample, this clone was seen a few times. The CDR3 loop reads CASSSSGAVTETQYF. CDR3 DNA, as far as it was read: TGTGCCAGCAGCTCCTCAGGGGCGGTAACGGAGACC. V usage is TRBV7-2 and J usage is TRBJ2-5; D may be TRBD1 (6 bases). Read data end 3 residues before the CDR3 end; the end is taken from the germline J gene. The V and J ends lost 4 bases and 5 bases respectively, with 17 bases between them. Looked up from germline, CDR1 is SGHTA and CDR2 is FQGNSA. This CDR3 region has 15 residues.

This clone was picked up a small number of times. The CDR3 extends 3 residues past the end of the read, so its final part is completed from the germline J gene. The rearrangement links TRBV7-8 to TRBJ1-5; D perhaps matches TRBD1 (6 bases). This CDR3 has 13 amino acids. CDR1 and CDR2 from the germline V gene are SGHVS and FQNEAQ. Trimming removed 5 bases at V and 7 bases at J, with 12 bases between. The CDR3 reads CASSPGQGQPQHF. The sequenced part of the CDR3 DNA is TGTGCCAGCAGCCCCGGGCAGGGGCAGCCC. Full variable domain (rest looked up from reference TRBV7-8 and TRBJ1-5): GAGVSQSPRYKVAKRGQDVALRCDPISGHVSLFWYQQALGQGPEFLTYFQNEAQLDKSGLPSDRFFAERPEGSVSTLKIQRTQQEDSAVYLCASSPGQGQPQHFGDGTRLSIL.

In its sample, this clone was seen many times. The read terminates 3 residues before the CDR3 end, so the remaining end is supplied by the germline J gene. This chain uses TRBV6-1 with TRBJ2-3; 15 bases fit TRBD2. This CDR3 has 19 amino acids. The germline gives CDR1 MNHNS, CDR2 SASEGT. Trimming removed 2 bases from V and 2 bases from J; junction bases left unmatched: 8. Partial CDR3 DNA: TGTGCCAGCAGTGAACCGGGACTAGCGGGGGGTAGAGTCACAGATACG. Protein product: CASSEPGLAGGRVTDT. Given in full, the CDR3 is CASSEPGLAGGRVTDTQYF.

Many counts were recorded for this clone. With the read ending 3 residues before the CDR3 end, the germline J gene is used to fill in that end. V usage is TRBV30 and J usage is TRBJ2-1; D is possibly TRBD2 (5 bases). There are 13 residues in the CDR3. Trimming removed 6 bases at V and 7 bases at J, with 16 bases between. Germline V gene lookup returns CDR1 GTSNPN and CDR2 SVGIG (reference sequence). The CDR3 is CACPGGMGNEQFF. The sequenced CDR3 bases are TGTGCCTGCCCAGGAGGAATGGGTAATGAG.

This clone came up many times. The read terminates 3 residues before the CDR3 end, so the remaining end is supplied by the germline J gene. The chain joins TRBV18 to TRBJ1-4; D call uncertain. In germline, CDR1 is KGHSH, CDR2 LQKENI. The length of the CDR3 is 14 residues. V lost 3 bases, J lost 10 bases, and 15 bases lay in between. The CDR3 bases that were read are TGTGCCAGCTCACCGGACTCAGGCGATCGAAAA. Amino acid sequence: CASSPDSGDRK. The entire CDR3 sequence reads CASSPDSGDRKLFF.

This clone was seen a handful of times. Read coverage stops 3 residues before the CDR3 terminus; the germline J gene supplies the remainder. The chain carries TRBV7-9 and TRBJ2-3; D ambiguous. V was shortened by 5 bases and J by 0 bases, with 3 bases between the two germline ends. This CDR3 spans 12 amino acids. CDR1 is SEHNR and CDR2 is FQNEAQ in the germline V gene (reference sequence). The CDR3 spells CASSPSTDTQYF. The sequenced CDR3 bases are TGTGCCAGCAGCCCGAGCACAGATACG.

This clone was recorded a few times. The CDR3 end is not reached by the read, which stops 3 residues before it; the germline J gene fills it in. This chain links TRBV19 with TRBJ2-7; D may be TRBD2 (7 bases). Germline V gene data show CDR1 as LNHDA and CDR2 as SQIVND (reference sequence). The CDR3 totals 15 residues. The ends were cut back, 5 bases at V and 2 bases at J, with 16 bases in the middle. Partial CDR3 DNA: TGTGCCAGTAGTTTCTGGTTGGGGGGGCCCTACGAG. Translating gives CASSFWLGGPYE. The whole CDR3 reads CASSFWLGGPYEQYF.

About this clone: Read data end 3 residues before the CDR3 end; the end is taken from the germline J gene. The chain joins TRBV18 to TRBJ1-6, with D perhaps matching TRBD1 (6 bases). Trimming left V 0 bases short and J 10 bases short, with 16 bases between. Germline V lookup: CDR1 KGHSH, CDR2 LQKENI. The CDR3 has 16 amino acids. The CDR3 DNA, read in part, is TGTGCCAGCTCACCACCCTCGGGGGGGGCTCAATCACCC. Translation: CASSPPSGGAQSP. The full-length CDR3 reads as CASSPPSGGAQSPLHF.

There are a few counts of this clone. The sequenced part of the CDR3 DNA is TGTGCCTGGAGCCCGGGGGGAAATCAGCCC. Residues: CAWSPGGNQP. The whole CDR3 reads CAWSPGGNQPQHF. This rearrangement joins TRBV30 to TRBJ1-5, with a possible D match to TRBD1 (5 bases). The read halts 3 residues ahead of the CDR3 end, with the missing end drawn from the germline J gene. The germline V gene has CDR1 GTSNPN and CDR2 SVGIG (reference sequence). Trimming shortened V by 3 bases and J by 4 bases, and 10 bases separated the two germline ends. CDR3 length equals 13 residues.

This clone was seen ten or more times. The CDR3 is cut off 3 residues early in the read; its end comes from the germline J gene. The chain combines TRBV7-2 with TRBJ2-4, with TRBD1 matching over 11 bases. V trimming: 1 base; J trimming: 6 bases; junction bases outside the gene matches: 2. Germline V gene sequence: CDR1 SGHTA, CDR2 FQGNSA. The CDR3 has 15 amino acids. This CDR3 is CASSLVGTGGNIQYF. CDR3 DNA (partial): TGTGCCAGCAGCTTAGTAGGGACAGGGGGAAACATT.

This clone occurred many times. The CDR3 end is not reached by the read, which stops 3 residues before it; the germline J gene fills it in. The chain combines TRBV5-1 with TRBJ2-3, with D tentatively TRBD1 (6 bases). The CDR3 runs 15 residues. Germline lookup yields CDR1 SGHRS and CDR2 YFSETQ. The ends were cut back, 6 bases at V and 2 bases at J, with 16 bases in the middle. The CDR3: CASNLQGRDTDTQYF. The CDR3 bases that were read are TGCGCCAGCAACCTACAGGGAAGGGACACAGATACG.

As to this clone: The CDR3 goes on 3 residues after the read ends, and that part is filled in from the germline J gene. The V and J genes are TRBV29-1 and TRBJ2-7, with 11 nucleotides matching TRBD1. From germline, CDR1 is SQVTM and CDR2 ANQGSEA. The CDR3 spans 14 residues. Germline trimming cut 7 bases from V and 5 bases from J; bases unmatched to any gene: 10. CDR3 amino acids: CSAAGTGGWNEQYF. The covered CDR3 bases are TGCAGCGCCGCCGGGACAGGGGGGTGGAACGAG.

This clone occurred many times. CDR3 DNA (partial): TGCGCCAGCAGCTTGGGTCAGGGGATAGAAGATACG. Translated, it gives CASSLGQGIEDT. The entire CDR3 sequence reads CASSLGQGIEDTQYF. This rearrangement joins TRBV5-1 to TRBJ2-3; D might be TRBD1 (6 bases). The read comes to an end 3 residues before the CDR3 does, leaving the germline J gene to fill in the end. Per the germline V gene, CDR1 is SGHRS and CDR2 is YFSETQ. The CDR3 is 15 amino acids. Trimming pared 0 bases from V and 5 bases from J, leaving 13 bases between.

This clone came up many times. The observed sequence ends 3 residues before the CDR3 terminus, with the missing tail filled in from the germline J gene. The J gene is TRBJ1-4, the V gene TRBV2, with D possibly being TRBD1 (6 bases). CDR3 length equals 14 residues. Trimming removed 10 bases from V and 7 bases from J, with 19 bases in between. CDR1 and CDR2 (germline): SNHLY, FYNNEI. CDR3 loop: CATTMVGGVEKLFF. Incomplete CDR3 DNA: TGTGCCACTACTATGGTAGGGGGAGTTGAAAAA.

This clone was observed at least ten times. The read is 3 residues too short to cover the CDR3 end, so that end is filled in from the germline J gene. The chain links TRBV20-1 to TRBJ1-2; TRBD1 matches at 12 bases. With 5 bases clipped from V and 3 bases from J, the junction kept 10 bases outside the gene matches. Germline CDR1 is DFQATT and CDR2 is SNEGSKA (reference sequence). The CDR3 totals 16 residues. CDR3: CSAPTGTGGAYYGYTF. The CDR3 bases that were read are TGCAGTGCTCCTACCGGGACAGGGGGCGCATACTATGGC.

This clone was recorded many times. The CDR3 is cut off 3 residues early in the read; its end comes from the germline J gene. This chain uses TRBV5-4 with TRBJ2-1; D perhaps matches TRBD1 (6 bases). This CDR3 has 15 amino acids. Germline values: CDR1 SGHNT, CDR2 YYREEE (reference sequence). V was cut by 3 bases and J by 7 bases, with 17 bases left in between. The sequenced CDR3 bases are TGTGCCAGCAGCTATGGGAACAGGGCCGTAAATGAG. Protein product: CASSYGNRAVNE. The complete CDR3 reads CASSYGNRAVNEQFF.

With respect to this clone: With the read ending 3 residues before the CDR3 end, the germline J gene is used to fill in that end. The chain has TRBV6-2 or TRBV6-3 and TRBJ2-1, with TRBD1 matching 11 bases. Germline assignment: CDR1 MNHEY and CDR2 SVGEGT. The CDR3 has 16 amino acids. Trimming removed 4 bases from V and 4 bases from J; junction bases left unmatched: 6. The CDR3 loop is CASSSPGQGGYNEQFF. The CDR3 bases that were read are TGTGCCAGCAGTTCACCGGGACAGGGGGGTTACAATGAG.

The sample holds many counts of this clone. The CDR3 extends 3 residues past the end of the read, so its final part is completed from the germline J gene. The chain uses TRBV7-9 and TRBJ2-7; D not certain. The CDR3 runs 13 residues. With 4 bases removed from V and 6 bases from J, the gap between germline ends came to 13 bases. Looked up from germline, CDR1 is SEHNR and CDR2 is FQNEAQ (reference sequence). Incomplete CDR3 DNA: TGTGCCAGCAGCTCCCTACGCGGTAGCGAG. It yields the protein CASSSLRGSE. The whole CDR3 protein reads CASSSLRGSEQYF.

Comments on this clone: The DNA ends 3 residues before the CDR3 does, and the rest of the CDR3 is filled in from the germline J gene. This chain uses TRBV2 with TRBJ2-1; 13 bases match TRBD2. The V and J ends lost 7 bases and 4 bases, in that order; junction bases with no gene match: 10. CDR3 length: 17 residues. Germline V gives CDR1 SNHLY, CDR2 FYNNEI. The sequenced CDR3 bases are TGTGCCAGCAAGGGAACTAGCGGGGGGGCAAGATACAATGAG. Protein: CASKGTSGGARYNE. The CDR3 as a whole reads CASKGTSGGARYNEQFF. The full variable domain, its missing parts supplied by reference TRBV2 and TRBJ2-1, is EPEVTQTPSHQVTQMGQEVILRCVPISNHLYFYWYRQILGQKVEFLVSFYNNEISEKSEIFDDQFSVERPDGSNFTLKIRSTKLEDSAMYFCASKGTSGGARYNEQFFGPGTRLTVL.

This clone was counted many times. Incomplete CDR3 DNA: TGTGCCAGCGGAGGGGGGGAAGACACTGAA. Amino acids: CASGGGEDTE. From start to end, the CDR3 is CASGGGEDTEAFF. The rearrangement uses TRBV2 and TRBJ1-1, with D possibly matching TRBD1 (6 bases). Sequencing ends 3 residues short of the CDR3 end; the germline J gene provides the rest. The V gene lost 8 bases and the J gene lost 3 bases, with 13 bases spanning the gap. Germline V CDR1 and CDR2: SNHLY, FYNNEI. The CDR3 contains 13 residues.

Many counts were recorded for this clone. The CDR3 is cut off 3 residues early in the read; its end comes from the germline J gene. The chain uses TRBV19 and TRBJ1-6; D is unclear. The germline V and J ends were trimmed by 0 bases and 6 bases, with 15 bases remaining between them. This CDR3 spans 17 amino acids. Germline V gene lookup returns CDR1 LNHDA and CDR2 SQIVND (reference sequence). The part of the CDR3 DNA that was read is TGTGCCAGTAGTATAGATTTTCCGAGCGGACGTAATTCACCC. Translated, it gives CASSIDFPSGRNSP. In full, the CDR3 is CASSIDFPSGRNSPLHF.

This clone was detected ten times or more. Read data end 3 residues before the CDR3 end; the end is taken from the germline J gene. The chain carries TRBV11-3 and TRBJ2-3; no clear D gene. V lost 4 bases and J 1 base, leaving 9 bases between the germline ends. CDR3 length: 14 amino acids. CDR1 is SGHNT and CDR2 is YENEEA in the germline V gene. The CDR3 bases that were read are TGTGCCAGCAGCTCTAGGATGGGCACAGATACG. Translation: CASSSRMGTDT. The complete CDR3 protein is CASSSRMGTDTQYF.

Many counts were recorded for this clone. The CDR3 end falls 3 residues outside the read, so it is completed with the germline J gene. This rearrangement joins TRBV19 to TRBJ2-4, with D possibly TRBD1 on 6 matching bases. Trimming took 5 bases from V and 7 from J, leaving 15 bases between them. CDR1 and CDR2 from the germline V gene are LNHDA and SQIVND (reference sequence). The CDR3 consists of 14 residues. The covered CDR3 bases are TGTGCCAGTAGTCCGACAGGAATAAGGAACATT. Its protein is CASSPTGIRNI. The complete CDR3 protein is CASSPTGIRNIQYF.

This clone came up many times. CDR3 DNA (partial): TGTGCCAGTAGTATATCCAGGAACACCGGGGAG. This sequence encodes CASSISRNTGE. The full-length CDR3 reads as CASSISRNTGELFF. The chain couples TRBV19 to TRBJ2-2; D not resolved. The CDR3 goes on 3 residues after the read ends, and that part is filled in from the germline J gene. In germline, CDR1 is LNHDA, CDR2 SQIVND (reference sequence). This CDR3 contains 14 residues. Between the trimmed V and J ends, which lost 2 bases and 1 base, there was a span of 5 bases.

In regard to this clone: Coverage ceases 3 residues before the CDR3 finishes, and the germline J gene fills in the end. This chain uses TRBV2 with TRBJ2-1; the D gene is possibly TRBD2 (7 bases). Trimming took 7 bases from V and 1 from J, leaving 23 bases between them. Germline V gives CDR1 SNHLY, CDR2 FYNNEI. The CDR3 is 18 amino acids. The CDR3 reads CASTVGLGGGWSYNEQFF. CDR3 DNA, as far as it was read: TGTGCCAGCACGGTCGGCTTAGGGGGGGGGTGGTCCTACAATGAG. The full variable domain, rest sourced from reference TRBV2 and TRBJ2-1, is EPEVTQTPSHQVTQMGQEVILRCVPISNHLYFYWYRQILGQKVEFLVSFYNNEISEKSEIFDDQFSVERPDGSNFTLKIRSTKLEDSAMYFCASTVGLGGGWSYNEQFFGPGTRLTVL.

This clone was seen only a few times. The read comes to an end 3 residues before the CDR3 does, leaving the germline J gene to fill in the end. The J gene is TRBJ2-7, the V gene TRBV11-2; D remains unclear. Germline V gene sequence: CDR1 SGHAT, CDR2 FQNNGV. V lost 5 bases and J 2 bases, leaving 16 bases between the germline ends. The CDR3 consists of 15 residues. CDR3 sequence: CASSPVRAKTYEQYF. The part of the CDR3 DNA that was read is TGTGCCAGCAGCCCCGTAAGGGCGAAAACCTACGAG.

In this sample, this clone turned up many times. The read finishes 3 residues shy of the CDR3 end, and the germline J gene is used to complete it. V and J are TRBV7-3 and TRBJ2-1, with TRBD2 identical over 9 bases. CDR3 length: 15 residues. In germline, CDR1 is SGHTA, CDR2 FQGTGA. The J segment lost 4 bases and the V segment lost 1 base, leaving 2 bases of the junction unmatched. The CDR3 is CASSLIAGEYNEQFF. CDR3 DNA (partial): TGTGCCAGCAGCTTAATAGCGGGAGAGTACAATGAG.